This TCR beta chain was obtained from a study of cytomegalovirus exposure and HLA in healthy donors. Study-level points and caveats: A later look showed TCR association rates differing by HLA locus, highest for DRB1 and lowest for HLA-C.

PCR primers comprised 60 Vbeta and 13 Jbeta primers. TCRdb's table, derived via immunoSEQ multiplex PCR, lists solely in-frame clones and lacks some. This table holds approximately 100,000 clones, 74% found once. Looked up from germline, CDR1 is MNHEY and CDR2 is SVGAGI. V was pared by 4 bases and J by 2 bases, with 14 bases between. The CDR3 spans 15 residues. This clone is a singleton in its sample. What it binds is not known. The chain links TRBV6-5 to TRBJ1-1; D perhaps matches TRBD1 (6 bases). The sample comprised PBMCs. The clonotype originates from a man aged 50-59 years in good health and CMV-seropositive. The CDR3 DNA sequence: TGTGCCAGCAGTTTCTTCGGACAGATTAACACTGAAGCTTTCTTT. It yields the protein CASSFFGQINTEAFF.